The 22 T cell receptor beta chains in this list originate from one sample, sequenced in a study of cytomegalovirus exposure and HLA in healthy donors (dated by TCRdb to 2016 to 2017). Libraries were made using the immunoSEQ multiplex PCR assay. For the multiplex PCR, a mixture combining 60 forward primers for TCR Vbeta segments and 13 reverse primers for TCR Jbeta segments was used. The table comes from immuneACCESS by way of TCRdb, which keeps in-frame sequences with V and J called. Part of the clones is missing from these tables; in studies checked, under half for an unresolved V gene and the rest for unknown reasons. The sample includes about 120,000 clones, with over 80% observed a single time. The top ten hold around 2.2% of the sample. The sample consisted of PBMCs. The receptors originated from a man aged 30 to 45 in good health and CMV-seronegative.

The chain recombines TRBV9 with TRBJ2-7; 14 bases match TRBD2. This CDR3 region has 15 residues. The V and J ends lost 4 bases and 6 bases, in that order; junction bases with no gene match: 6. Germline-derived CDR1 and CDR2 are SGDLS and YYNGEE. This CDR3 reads CASSITGTSGGEQYF. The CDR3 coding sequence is TGTGCCAGCAGCATCACCGGGACTAGCGGGGGCGAGCAGTACTTC.

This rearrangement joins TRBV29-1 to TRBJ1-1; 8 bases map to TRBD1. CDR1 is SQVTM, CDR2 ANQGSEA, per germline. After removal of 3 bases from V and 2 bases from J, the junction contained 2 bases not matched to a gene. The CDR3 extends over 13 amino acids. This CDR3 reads CSVDQGANTEAFF. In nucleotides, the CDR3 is TGCAGCGTTGATCAGGGGGCAAACACTGAAGCTTTCTTT.

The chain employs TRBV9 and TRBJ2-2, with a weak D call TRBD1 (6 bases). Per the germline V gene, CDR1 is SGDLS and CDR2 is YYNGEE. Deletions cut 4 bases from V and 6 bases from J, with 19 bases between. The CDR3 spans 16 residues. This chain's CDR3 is CASSPMDRSPAGELFF. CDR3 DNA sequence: TGTGCCAGCAGCCCTATGGACAGATCTCCGGCCGGGGAGCTGTTTTTT. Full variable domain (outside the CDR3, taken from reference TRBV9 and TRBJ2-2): DSGVTQTPKHLITATGQRVTLRCSPRSGDLSVYWYQQSLDQGLQFLIQYYNGEERAKGNILERFSAQQFPDLHSELNLSSLELGDSALYFCASSPMDRSPAGELFFGEGSRLTVL.

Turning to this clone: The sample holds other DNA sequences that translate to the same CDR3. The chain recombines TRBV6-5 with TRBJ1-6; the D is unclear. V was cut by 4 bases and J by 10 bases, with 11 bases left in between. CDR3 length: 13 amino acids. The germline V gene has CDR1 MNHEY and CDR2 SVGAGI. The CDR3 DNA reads TGTGCCAGCAGTTTGACGGGGAACTCACCCCTCCACTTT. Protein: CASSLTGNSPLHF.

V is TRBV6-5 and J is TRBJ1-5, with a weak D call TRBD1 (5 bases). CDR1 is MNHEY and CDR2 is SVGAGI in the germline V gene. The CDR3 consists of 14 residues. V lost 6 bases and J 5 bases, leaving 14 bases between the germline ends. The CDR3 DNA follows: TGTGCCAGCAGGGCGGACACGGGAGATCAGCCCCAGCATTTT. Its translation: CASRADTGDQPQHF.

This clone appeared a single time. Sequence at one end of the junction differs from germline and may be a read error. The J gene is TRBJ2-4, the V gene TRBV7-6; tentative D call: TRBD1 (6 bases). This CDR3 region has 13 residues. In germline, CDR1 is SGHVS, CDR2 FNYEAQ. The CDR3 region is CASSLGAKNSQYF. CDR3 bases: TGTGCCAGCAGCCTGGGGGCCAAAAACAGTCAGTACTTC.

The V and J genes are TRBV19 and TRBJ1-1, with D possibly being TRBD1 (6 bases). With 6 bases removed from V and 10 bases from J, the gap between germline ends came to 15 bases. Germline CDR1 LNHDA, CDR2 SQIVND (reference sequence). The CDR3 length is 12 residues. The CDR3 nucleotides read TGTGCCAGTAGCCAGAGACCACAGGGAGCTTTCTTT. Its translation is CASSQRPQGAFF.

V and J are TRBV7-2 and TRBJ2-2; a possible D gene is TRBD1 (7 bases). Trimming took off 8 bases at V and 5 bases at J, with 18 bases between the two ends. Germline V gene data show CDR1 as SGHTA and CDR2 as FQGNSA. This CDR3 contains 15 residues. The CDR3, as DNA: TGTGCCAGCCTAGCGACAGGGTTTAATACCGGGGAGCTGTTTTTT. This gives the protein CASLATGFNTGELFF.

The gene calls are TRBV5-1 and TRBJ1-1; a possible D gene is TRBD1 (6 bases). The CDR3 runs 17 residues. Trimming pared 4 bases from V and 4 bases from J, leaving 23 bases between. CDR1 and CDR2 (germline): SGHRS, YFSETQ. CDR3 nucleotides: TGCGCCAGCAGCCCGGGGACACTACAGGGCGGTGGCACTGAAGCTTTCTTT. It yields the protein CASSPGTLQGGGTEAFF.

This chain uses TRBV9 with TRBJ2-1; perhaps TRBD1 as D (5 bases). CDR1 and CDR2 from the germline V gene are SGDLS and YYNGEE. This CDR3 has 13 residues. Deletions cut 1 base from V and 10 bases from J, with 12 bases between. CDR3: CASSVTLRQEQFF. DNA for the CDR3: TGTGCCAGCAGCGTAACCCTACGACAGGAGCAGTTCTTC. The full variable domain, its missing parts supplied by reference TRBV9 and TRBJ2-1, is DSGVTQTPKHLITATGQRVTLRCSPRSGDLSVYWYQQSLDQGLQFLIQYYNGEERAKGNILERFSAQQFPDLHSELNLSSLELGDSALYFCASSVTLRQEQFFGPGTRLTVL.

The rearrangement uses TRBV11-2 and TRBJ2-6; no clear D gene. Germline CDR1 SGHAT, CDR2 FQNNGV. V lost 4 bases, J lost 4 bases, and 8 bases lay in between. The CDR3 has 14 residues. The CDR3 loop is CASSSLRGANVLTF. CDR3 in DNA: TGTGCCAGCAGCTCCCTGAGGGGGGCCAACGTCCTGACTTTC.

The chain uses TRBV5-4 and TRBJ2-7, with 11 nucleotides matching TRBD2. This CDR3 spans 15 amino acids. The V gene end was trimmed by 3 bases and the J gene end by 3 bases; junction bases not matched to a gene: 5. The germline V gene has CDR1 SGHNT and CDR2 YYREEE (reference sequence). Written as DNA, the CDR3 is TGTGCCAGCAGCTCGACTAGCGGGGCCTTCTACGAGCAGTACTTC. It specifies CASSSTSGAFYEQYF.

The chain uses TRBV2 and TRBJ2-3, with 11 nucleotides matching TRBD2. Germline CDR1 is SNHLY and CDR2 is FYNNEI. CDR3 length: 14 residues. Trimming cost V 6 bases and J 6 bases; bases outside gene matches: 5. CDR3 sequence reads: CASSTSGGSDTQYF. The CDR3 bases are TGTGCCAGCAGCACTAGCGGGGGATCCGATACGCAGTATTTT.

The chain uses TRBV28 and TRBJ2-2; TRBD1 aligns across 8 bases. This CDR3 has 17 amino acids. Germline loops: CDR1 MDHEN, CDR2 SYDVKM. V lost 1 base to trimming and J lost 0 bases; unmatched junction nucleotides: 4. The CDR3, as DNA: TGTGCCAGCAGTTTATACCGGACAGGGACGAACACCGGGGAGCTGTTTTTT. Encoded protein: CASSLYRTGTNTGELFF. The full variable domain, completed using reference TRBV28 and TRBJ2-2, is DVKVTQSSRYLVKRTGEKVFLECVQDMDHENMFWYRQDPGLGLRLIYFSYDVKMKEKGDIPEGYSVSREKKERFSLILESASTNQTSMYLCASSLYRTGTNTGELFFGEGSRLTVL.

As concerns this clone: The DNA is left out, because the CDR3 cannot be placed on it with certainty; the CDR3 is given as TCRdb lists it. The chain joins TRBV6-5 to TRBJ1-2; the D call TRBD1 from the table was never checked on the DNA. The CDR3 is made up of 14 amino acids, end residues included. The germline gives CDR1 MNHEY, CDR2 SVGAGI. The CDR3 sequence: CASSSSTVGYGYTF.

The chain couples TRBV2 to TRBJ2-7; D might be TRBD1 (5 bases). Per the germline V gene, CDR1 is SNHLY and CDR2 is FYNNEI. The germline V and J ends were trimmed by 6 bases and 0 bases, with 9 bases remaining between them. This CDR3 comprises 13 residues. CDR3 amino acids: CASRNRSSYEQYF. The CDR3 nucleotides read TGTGCCAGCAGGAACAGGAGCTCCTACGAGCAGTACTTC.

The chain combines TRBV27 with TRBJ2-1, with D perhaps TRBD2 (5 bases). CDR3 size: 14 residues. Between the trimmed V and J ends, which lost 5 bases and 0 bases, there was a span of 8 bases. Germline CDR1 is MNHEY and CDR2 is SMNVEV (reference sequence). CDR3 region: CASSGGSSYNEQFF. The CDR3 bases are TGTGCCAGCAGTGGTGGGAGCTCCTACAATGAGCAGTTCTTC.

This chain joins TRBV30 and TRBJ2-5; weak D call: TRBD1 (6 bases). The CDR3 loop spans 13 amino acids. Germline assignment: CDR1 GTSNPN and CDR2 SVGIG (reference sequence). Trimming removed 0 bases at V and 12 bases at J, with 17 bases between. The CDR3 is CAWSVRRGLEEYF. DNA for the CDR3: TGTGCCTGGAGTGTACGCAGGGGCTTGGAGGAGTACTTC.

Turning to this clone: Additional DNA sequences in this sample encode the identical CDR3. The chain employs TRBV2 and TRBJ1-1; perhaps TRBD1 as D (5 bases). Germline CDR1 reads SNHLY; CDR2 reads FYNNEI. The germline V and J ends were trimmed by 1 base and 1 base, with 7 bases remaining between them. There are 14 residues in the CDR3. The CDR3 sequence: CASSEVGGNTEAFF. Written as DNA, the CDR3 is TGTGCCAGCAGTGAAGTGGGGGGGAACACTGAAGCTTTCTTT.

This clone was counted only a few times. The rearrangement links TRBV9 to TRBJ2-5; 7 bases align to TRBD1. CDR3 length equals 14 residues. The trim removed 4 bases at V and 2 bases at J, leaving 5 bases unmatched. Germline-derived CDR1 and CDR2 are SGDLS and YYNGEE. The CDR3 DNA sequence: TGTGCCAGCAGCCTCCACAGGGGTCAAGAGACCCAGTACTTC. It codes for CASSLHRGQETQYF. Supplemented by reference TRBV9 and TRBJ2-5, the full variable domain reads DSGVTQTPKHLITATGQRVTLRCSPRSGDLSVYWYQQSLDQGLQFLIQYYNGEERAKGNILERFSAQQFPDLHSELNLSSLELGDSALYFCASSLHRGQETQYFGPGTRLLVL.

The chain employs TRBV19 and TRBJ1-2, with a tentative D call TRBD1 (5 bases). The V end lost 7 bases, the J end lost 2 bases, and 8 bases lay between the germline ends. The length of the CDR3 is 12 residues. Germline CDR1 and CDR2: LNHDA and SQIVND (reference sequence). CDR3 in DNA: TGTGCCAGTAAGGGGCAGAACTATGGCTACACCTTC. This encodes CASKGQNYGYTF.

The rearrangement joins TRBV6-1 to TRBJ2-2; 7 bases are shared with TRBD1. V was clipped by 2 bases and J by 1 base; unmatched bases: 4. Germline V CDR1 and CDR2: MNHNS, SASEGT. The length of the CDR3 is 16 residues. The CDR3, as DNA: TGTGCCAGCAGTGAACCGCGACAGGGGAACACCGGGGAGCTGTTTTTT. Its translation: CASSEPRQGNTGELFF.